Listed below are T cell receptor beta chains from one sample, sequenced in a study of blood T cell repertoires in COVID-19. Clones were read by immunoSEQ multiplex PCR, and TCRdb kept only the in-frame ones, dropping some. There are more than 95,000 clones in the sample; roughly 85% occur only once, and around 6.3% lies in the top ten. The sequencing sample was made of peripheral blood. The receptors shown here come from a man of 80 years or more with active or convalescent COVID-19. Both conserved end residues are part of each CDR3. Each record gives: D gene, clone size, V gene, J gene, CDR3 DNA, CDR3 protein. A D gene is named only where the DNA matches it firmly. A row's size may be missing; if present it is once, few, many or a size class.

-,-,TRBV19,TRBJ2-3,TGTGCCAGTAGTATCCAGGGCACAGATACGCAGTATTTT,CASSIQGTDTQYF
TRBD1,-,TRBV3-1/TRBV3-2,TRBJ1-2,TGTGCCAGCAGCCAGGACAGGTACAACTATGGCTACACCTTC,CASSQDRYNYGYTF
-,-,TRBV7-2,TRBJ2-1,TGTGCCAGCAGCCCCGACAGGATTCGGGGTGAGCAGTTCTTC,CASSPDRIRGEQFF
TRBD1,-,TRBV18,TRBJ2-6,TGTGCCAGCTCACTTCGACAGGGGTTTGACTCTGGGGCCAACGTCCTGACTTTC,CASSLRQGFDSGANVLTF
TRBD2,-,TRBV6-2/TRBV6-3,TRBJ2-5,TGTGCCAGCAGTTACTCCATAGCGGGAGTTGGAGAGACCCAGTACTTC,CASSYSIAGVGETQYF
-,-,TRBV7-8,TRBJ1-5,TGTGCCAGCAGCTTAGCGATCAAGGGGGACCAGCCCCAGCATTTT,CASSLAIKGDQPQHF
TRBD1,once,TRBV5-6,TRBJ2-3,TGTGCCAGCAGCTTAACCGGACAGGGCACAGATACGCAGTATTTT,CASSLTGQGTDTQYF
TRBD1,-,TRBV5-1,TRBJ2-5,TGCGCCAGCAGCCATGGGACAGGGGATTCCCAAGAGACCCAGTACTTC,CASSHGTGDSQETQYF
-,-,TRBV5-5,TRBJ1-3,TGTGCCAGCAGCTTGGGAACCTATTCTGGAAACACCATATATTTT,CASSLGTYSGNTIYF
TRBD1,-,TRBV9,TRBJ1-1,TGTGCCAGCAGCCCGGGACAGGGGCGGAAGAACACTGAAGCTTTCTTT,CASSPGQGRKNTEAFF
TRBD1,-,TRBV19,TRBJ1-2,TGTGCCAGTAGCCAACAGGGGTCGGGCTACACCTTC,CASSQQGSGYTF
TRBD1,-,TRBV28,TRBJ2-3,TGTGCCAGCAGTCGCCAGGGGGCTGGCACAAATACGCAGTATTTT,CASSRQGAGTNTQYF
-,-,TRBV7-6,TRBJ2-7,TGTGCCAGCAGCTTCGTAGCAGGAGGTAGCGAGCAGTACTTC,CASSFVAGGSEQYF
-,-,TRBV3-1/TRBV3-2,TRBJ2-5,TGTGCCAGCAGCCAAGATATTCCAGGGGTGGCCCAAGAGACCCAGTACTTC,CASSQDIPGVAQETQYF
-,-,TRBV7-3,TRBJ2-3,TGTGCCAGCAGCTCGCGGCCGGGAGATACGCAGTATTTT,CASSSRPGDTQYF
TRBD2,-,TRBV2,TRBJ2-1,TGTGCCAGCTTCCGGTTAGCGGGGGCGGGGAATGAGCAGTTCTTC,CASFRLAGAGNEQFF
-,-,TRBV11-3,TRBJ1-1,TGTGCCAGCAGCTTAGCCAGGGGTTCCACTGAAGCTTTCTTT,CASSLARGSTEAFF
TRBD1,-,TRBV5-1,TRBJ2-5,TGCGCCAGCAGCCCACAGGGGGCAGGGGAGACCCAGTACTTC,CASSPQGAGETQYF
TRBD1,-,TRBV7-9,TRBJ2-1,TGTGCCAGCATCCCGACAGGGGTAATTGATGAGCAGTTCTTC,CASIPTGVIDEQFF
-,-,TRBV6-5,TRBJ2-1,TGTGCCAGCAGTTCCCCCGGAGCTCCCGGGGATGAGCAGTTCTTC,CASSSPGAPGDEQFF
TRBD1,-,TRBV5-6,TRBJ1-1,TGTGCCAGCAGCGGGCTACGGGACAGATCTGAAGCTTTCTTT,CASSGLRDRSEAFF